The 30 T cell receptor beta chains given below trace back to one sample, sequenced in a study of PD-L1 blockade in urothelial cancer. Here immunoSEQ multiplex PCR was the method, and the copy in TCRdb shows in-frame clones only, minus some. The table lists tens of thousands of clones, about 86% of them singletons. The sequencing here drew on PBMCs, taken around atezolizumab (anti-PD-L1) treatment. The receptors derive from a man in his fifties or sixties with urothelial cancer.

The J gene is TRBJ2-1, the V gene TRBV5-6, with no clear D. Germline loops: CDR1 SGHDT, CDR2 YYEEEE. This CDR3 region has 11 residues. Trimming pared 3 bases from V and 9 bases from J, leaving 7 bases between. The CDR3 DNA reads as TGTGCCAGCAGCTCTACCCCTGAGCAGTTCTTC. It translates to CASSSTPEQFF.

The chain carries TRBV7-3 and TRBJ2-1; perhaps TRBD1 as D (5 bases). Germline loops: CDR1 SGHTA, CDR2 FQGTGA. The CDR3 length is 14 residues. With 2 bases removed from V and 5 bases from J, the gap between germline ends came to 10 bases. This chain's CDR3 is CASSLADRHNEQFF. CDR3 DNA: TGTGCCAGCAGCTTAGCAGACAGACACAATGAGCAGTTCTTC. The whole variable domain, filled in from reference TRBV7-3 and TRBJ2-1, reads GAGVSQTPSNKVTEKGKYVELRCDPISGHTALYWYRQSLGQGPEFLIYFQGTGAADDSGLPNDRFFAVRPEGSVSTLKIQRTERGDSAVYLCASSLADRHNEQFFGPGTRLTVL.

This clone has just one count. The chain recombines TRBV6-1 with TRBJ2-7; 7 nucleotides line up with TRBD2. Trimming took 8 bases from V and 4 from J; bases not matched to a gene: 11. CDR3 length equals 14 residues. From germline, CDR1 is MNHNS and CDR2 SASEGT. CDR3 sequence: CASGSSGILYEQYF. CDR3 DNA: TGTGCCAGCGGTTCGAGCGGGATTCTGTACGAGCAGTACTTC.

This clone appeared a few times. This chain joins TRBV18 and TRBJ1-1, with D maybe TRBD1 (5 bases). Trimming removed 0 bases at V and 5 bases at J, with 10 bases between. There are 14 residues in the CDR3. Germline CDR1 and CDR2: KGHSH and LQKENI. The CDR3 region is CASSPPQGKTEAFF. The CDR3, as DNA: TGTGCCAGCTCACCACCGCAGGGAAAAACTGAAGCTTTCTTT.

The table lists this clone with a few counts. This chain joins TRBV19 and TRBJ2-7; 9 bases map to TRBD2. CDR1 LNHDA and CDR2 SQIVND come from the germline V gene (reference sequence). The CDR3 extends over 15 amino acids. V lost 3 bases and J lost 1; bases outside the gene matches: 4. The CDR3 coding sequence is TGTGCCAGTAGTATGAGTCTAGCGGGATCCTACGAGCAGTACTTC. Translated, it gives CASSMSLAGSYEQYF.

V usage is TRBV15 and J usage is TRBJ2-2, with TRBD2 identical over 7 bases. V gave up 1 base and J gave up 1 base; unmatched junction bases: 6. This CDR3 has 17 residues. In germline, CDR1 is LNHNV, CDR2 YYDKDF (reference sequence). The CDR3 DNA reads TGTGCCACCAGCAGAGGGGGGGGACCGGTGAACACCGGGGAGCTGTTTTTT. Translating it yields CATSRGGGPVNTGELFF. Drawing the rest from reference TRBV15 and TRBJ2-2, the complete variable domain is DAMVIQNPRYQVTQFGKPVTLSCSQTLNHNVMYWYQQKSSQAPKLLFHYYDKDFNNEADTPDNFQSRRPNTSFCFLDIRSPGLGDTAMYLCATSRGGGPVNTGELFFGEGSRLTVL.

The chain employs TRBV5-1 and TRBJ1-4; D uncertain. Trimming pared 5 bases from V and 7 bases from J, leaving 12 bases between. Germline V gene data show CDR1 as SGHRS and CDR2 as YFSETQ. The CDR3 is 13 amino acids. CDR3 in amino acids: CASRSWGGEKLFF. The CDR3 nucleotides read TGCGCCAGCAGATCCTGGGGAGGTGAAAAACTGTTTTTT.

The rearrangement joins TRBV2 to TRBJ2-1, with TRBD1 matching over 9 bases. The CDR3 loop spans 16 amino acids. Germline V gene data show CDR1 as SNHLY and CDR2 as FYNNEI. After removal of 6 bases from V and 6 bases from J, the junction contained 12 bases not matched to a gene. CDR3: CASRPSGTGYSNEQFF. The CDR3 DNA follows: TGTGCCAGCAGACCGTCCGGGACAGGGTATTCCAATGAGCAGTTCTTC.

Points on this clone: In the same sample, other DNA sequences code for this CDR3. The V call is TRBV11-2, the J call TRBJ2-7, with D perhaps matching TRBD1 (6 bases). The V end lost 5 bases, the J end lost 4 bases, and 15 bases lay between the germline ends. CDR3 length equals 14 residues. Germline V gives CDR1 SGHAT, CDR2 FQNNGV. The chain's CDR3 is CASSLAAGVYEQYF. The CDR3 coding sequence is TGTGCCAGCAGCCTGGCGGCAGGGGTGTACGAGCAGTACTTC.

The chain couples TRBV6-6 to TRBJ2-1; D might be TRBD1 (5 bases). The CDR3 runs to 15 residues. CDR1 and CDR2 from the germline V gene are MNHNY and SVGAGI (reference sequence). V was pared by 0 bases and J by 6 bases, with 12 bases between. CDR3 in DNA: TGTGCCAGCAGTTACTCGAATCACAGGCCCAATGAGCAGTTCTTC. Translating it yields CASSYSNHRPNEQFF.

The chain uses TRBV18 and TRBJ2-7, with TRBD2 matching over 8 bases. CDR3 length: 15 residues. J was trimmed by 3 bases and V by 3 bases; bases with no gene match: 7. Germline V gene sequence: CDR1 KGHSH, CDR2 LQKENI. This CDR3 is CASSPTLAEVYEQYF. The DNA for the CDR3 is TGTGCCAGCTCACCCACACTAGCGGAGGTCTACGAGCAGTACTTC. Using reference TRBV18 and TRBJ2-7 for the parts outside the CDR3, the full variable domain is NAGVMQNPRHLVRRRGQEARLRCSPMKGHSHVYWYRQLPEEGLKFMVYLQKENIIDESGMPKERFSAEFPKEGPSILRIQQVVRGDSAAYFCASSPTLAEVYEQYFGPGTRLTVT.

The chain links TRBV18 to TRBJ2-4, with D possibly being TRBD2 (5 bases). The CDR3 length is 15 residues. Germline V gives CDR1 KGHSH, CDR2 LQKENI. With 0 bases removed from V and 0 bases from J, the gap between germline ends came to 6 bases. The DNA of the CDR3 is TGTGCCAGCTCACCACCGGCGGGAGCCAAAAACATTCAGTACTTC. Residues: CASSPPAGAKNIQYF.

This clone is a singleton in its sample. This sequence joins TRBV28 and TRBJ2-7; TRBD1 aligns across 10 bases. CDR1 and CDR2 from the germline V gene are MDHEN and SYDVKM. The CDR3 runs to 23 residues. Unmatched junction bases numbered 30, after V lost 6 bases and J lost 1 base. DNA for the CDR3: TGTGCCAGCAGAGATCCGGGACAGGGGCCCCCTAAAGTCGGTGCGTCACCGTCCTACGAGCAGTACTTC. This gives the protein CASRDPGQGPPKVGASPSYEQYF. Combining the CDR3 with reference TRBV28 and TRBJ2-7 gives the whole variable domain DVKVTQSSRYLVKRTGEKVFLECVQDMDHENMFWYRQDPGLGLRLIYFSYDVKMKEKGDIPEGYSVSREKKERFSLILESASTNQTSMYLCASRDPGQGPPKVGASPSYEQYFGPGTRLTVT.

A few counts support this clone. This chain uses TRBV28 with TRBJ1-3, with 7 bases matching TRBD1. The CDR3 has 15 residues. J was trimmed by 2 bases and V by 4 bases; bases with no gene match: 5. The germline V gene has CDR1 MDHEN and CDR2 SYDVKM. CDR3 bases: TGTGCCAGCAGTTCCATGACAGGGACTGGAAACACCATATATTTT. Encoded protein: CASSSMTGTGNTIYF.

V and J are TRBV2 and TRBJ2-5; 7 bases map to TRBD1. The CDR3 has 14 residues. CDR1 and CDR2 from the germline V gene are SNHLY and FYNNEI. The V gene end was trimmed by 5 bases and the J gene end by 5 bases; junction bases not matched to a gene: 8. The CDR3 spells CASSFNRGSETQYF. The CDR3 DNA reads TGTGCCAGCAGTTTTAACAGGGGTTCCGAGACCCAGTACTTC.

The chain employs TRBV5-1 and TRBJ2-1, with 9 nucleotides matching TRBD1. From germline, CDR1 is SGHRS and CDR2 YFSETQ. Trimming cost V 0 bases and J 8 bases; bases outside gene matches: 3. The CDR3 contains 14 residues. Here the CDR3 reads CASSLGDRVDEQFF. CDR3 DNA: TGCGCCAGCAGCTTGGGGGACAGGGTCGATGAGCAGTTCTTC. Variable domain in full (rest from reference TRBV5-1 and TRBJ2-1): KAGVTQTPRYLIKTRGQQVTLSCSPISGHRSVSWYQQTPGQGLQFLFEYFSETQRNKGNFPGRFSGRQFSNSRSEMNVSTLELGDSALYLCASSLGDRVDEQFFGPGTRLTVL.

This chain connects TRBV11-2 to TRBJ2-7, with D tentatively TRBD1 (5 bases). The CDR3 length is 14 residues. Trimming stripped 6 bases from V and 2 bases from J, with 14 bases between. CDR1 is SGHAT and CDR2 is FQNNGV in the germline V gene. The CDR3 is CASSLLRGTYEQYF. For the CDR3, the DNA is TGTGCCAGCAGTCTTTTAAGGGGTACCTACGAGCAGTACTTC. The full variable domain, with the rest looked up from reference TRBV11-2 and TRBJ2-7, is EAGVAQSPRYKIIEKRQSVAFWCNPISGHATLYWYQQILGQGPKLLIQFQNNGVVDDSQLPKDRFSAERLKGVDSTLKIQPAKLEDSAVYLCASSLLRGTYEQYFGPGTRLTVT.

The gene calls are TRBV19 and TRBJ1-4, with a possible D match to TRBD1 (5 bases). Germline CDR1 reads LNHDA; CDR2 reads SQIVND (reference sequence). This CDR3 comprises 13 residues. The ends were cut back, 7 bases at V and 10 bases at J, with 16 bases in the middle. CDR3 amino acids: CASTPAGGVKLFF. The CDR3 DNA sequence: TGTGCCAGTACTCCCGCCGGGGGGGTAAAACTGTTTTTT. Together with reference TRBV19 and TRBJ1-4, the CDR3 gives the full variable domain: DGGITQSPKYLFRKEGQNVTLSCEQNLNHDAMYWYRQDPGQGLRLIYYSQIVNDFQKGDIAEGYSVSREKKESFPLTVTSAQKNPTAFYLCASTPAGGVKLFFGSGTQLSVL.

The genes are TRBV6-1 and TRBJ2-1; possible D gene TRBD2, 5 bases. Trimming shortened V by 5 bases and J by 6 bases, and 14 bases separated the two germline ends. CDR1 is MNHNS, CDR2 SASEGT, per germline. The CDR3 runs 14 residues. The CDR3 protein is CASSTLASGNEQFF. CDR3 in DNA: TGTGCCAGCAGTACCCTAGCTTCTGGCAATGAGCAGTTCTTC.

As for this clone: Sequence at one end of the junction differs from germline and may be a read error. V is TRBV14 and J is TRBJ2-1, with 7 bases aligning to TRBD2. The CDR3 loop spans 11 amino acids. Germline V lookup: CDR1 SGHDN, CDR2 FVKESK. The CDR3 bases are TGTGCCAGCAGCTTGCTAGCGGAGCTGGTCTTC. Amino acids: CASSLLAELVF.

This chain links TRBV5-1 with TRBJ2-1; the match to TRBD2 covers 13 bases. After removal of 3 bases from V and 6 bases from J, the junction contained 3 bases not matched to a gene. Germline CDR1 is SGHRS and CDR2 is YFSETQ. The CDR3 covers 15 residues. The CDR3 DNA reads as TGCGCCAGCAGCTACGGGACTAGCGGGACCAATGAGCAGTTCTTC. Residues: CASSYGTSGTNEQFF.

CDR3 region: CASSESRRPKNTEAFF. As DNA, the CDR3 is TGCGCCAGCAGTGAGTCGAGGCGACCGAAGAACACTGAAGCTTTCTTT. The chain uses TRBV10-1 and TRBJ1-1; no definite D call. The CDR3 sequence is 16 residues long. Germline V gene lookup returns CDR1 WNHNN and CDR2 SYGVQD (reference sequence). Trimming stripped 0 bases from V and 1 base from J, with 12 bases between.

The V call is TRBV19, the J call TRBJ1-3; D remains unclear. The CDR3 contains 14 residues. Germline lookup yields CDR1 LNHDA and CDR2 SQIVND (reference sequence). Trimming took off 5 bases at V and 4 bases at J, with 12 bases between the two ends. CDR3 DNA sequence: TGTGCCAGTAGTCAACGTCGAACAGGAAACACCATATATTTT. This gives the protein CASSQRRTGNTIYF.

J is TRBJ2-1 and V is TRBV5-1; TRBD1 aligns across 7 bases. Trimming took 3 bases from V and 6 from J; bases not matched to a gene: 18. Germline-derived CDR1 and CDR2 are SGHRS and YFSETQ. The CDR3 is made up of 18 amino acids. This CDR3 is CASSSTGVRPSPSNEQFF. The CDR3 coding sequence is TGCGCCAGCAGCTCAACAGGGGTGCGGCCGTCGCCTTCCAATGAGCAGTTCTTC. Full variable domain (remainder filled in from reference TRBV5-1 and TRBJ2-1): KAGVTQTPRYLIKTRGQQVTLSCSPISGHRSVSWYQQTPGQGLQFLFEYFSETQRNKGNFPGRFSGRQFSNSRSEMNVSTLELGDSALYLCASSSTGVRPSPSNEQFFGPGTRLTVL.

This clone has more than one count but fewer than ten. V and J are TRBV4-1 and TRBJ1-2; no reliable D call. Trimming left V 2 bases short and J 13 bases short, with 20 bases between. Germline V gives CDR1 MGHRA, CDR2 YSYEKL. The CDR3 is 14 amino acids. The CDR3 DNA follows: TGCGCCAGCAGCCAATTCTTACTTCAAGTAAACTCCACCTTC. This encodes CASSQFLLQVNSTF.

The V gene is TRBV10-3, the J gene TRBJ2-5; 7 nucleotides agree with TRBD2. The CDR3 totals 13 residues. In germline, CDR1 is ENHRY, CDR2 SYGVKD. J was trimmed by 1 base and V by 10 bases; bases with no gene match: 6. The CDR3 sequence is CATRGVAQETQYF. CDR3 nucleotide sequence: TGTGCCACCCGGGGGGTCGCCCAAGAGACCCAGTACTTC.

J is TRBJ2-4 and V is TRBV5-4; 9 bases fit TRBD1. The germline gives CDR1 SGHNT, CDR2 YYREEE (reference sequence). The CDR3 totals 15 residues. V shed 3 bases and J 8 bases; nucleotides not matched to a gene: 9. The CDR3 loop is CASSSRDRVMDIQYF. Here the CDR3 DNA reads TGTGCCAGCAGCTCCCGGGACAGGGTTATGGACATTCAGTACTTC. The variable domain in full, completed from reference TRBV5-4 and TRBJ2-4, reads ETGVTQSPTHLIKTRGQQVTLRCSSQSGHNTVSWYQQALGQGPQFIFQYYREEENGRGNFPPRFSGLQFPNYSSELNVNALELDDSALYLCASSSRDRVMDIQYFGAGTRLSVL.

The genes are TRBV7-2 and TRBJ2-5, with a tentative D call TRBD2 (6 bases). Between the trimmed V and J ends, which lost 2 bases and 5 bases, there was a span of 9 bases. This CDR3 has 13 amino acids. In germline, CDR1 is SGHTA, CDR2 FQGNSA. Here the CDR3 reads CASSLTSPETQYF. CDR3 DNA: TGTGCCAGCAGCTTAACTAGCCCGGAGACCCAGTACTTC.

This chain connects TRBV4-1 to TRBJ2-2; 7 bases agree with TRBD2. Germline CDR1 MGHRA, CDR2 YSYEKL. Unmatched junction bases numbered 3, after V lost 1 base and J lost 1 base. CDR3 length: 16 amino acids. The CDR3 loop is CASSQGPSGNTGELFF. The CDR3 DNA is TGCGCCAGCAGCCAAGGTCCTAGCGGGAACACCGGGGAGCTGTTTTTT.

This clone was recorded only once. The chain carries TRBV6-6 and TRBJ2-2; D is unclear. The CDR3 covers 13 residues. CDR1 MNHNY and CDR2 SVGAGI come from the germline V gene (reference sequence). The V and J ends lost 5 bases and 2 bases respectively, with 6 bases between them. CDR3 nucleotide sequence: TGTGCCAGCAGTACTAAAAACACCGGGGAGCTGTTTTTT. It is translated as CASSTKNTGELFF.